This record looks at one T cell receptor (beta chain) sequence and its context. The germline gene is not matched at one end of the junction; a read error may be the cause. Germline V gene lookup returns CDR1 DFQATT and CDR2 SNEGSKA (reference sequence). CDR3 size: 15 residues. The data were taken from a study of tumor and adjacent non-tumor tissue in lung cancer. This sample's RNA came from whole unsorted tissue. This non-tumor lung sample came from over 3 cm beyond the tumor edge. The library came from three nested PCR rounds adapted from ARM-PCR protocols. TCRdb used MiXCR to reprocess the multiplex PCR reads, holding one entry per CDR3 protein. The data hold 75,000 to 80,000 distinct CDR3 sequences, with over 60% observed a single time.

The sequenced sample consisted of distant non-tumor lung tissue. This chain links TRBV20-1 with TRBJ2-1; 10 bases align to TRBD2. This clonotype was sampled from a man between 65 and 85 years old with non-small cell lung cancer. The CDR3 protein is CSADIAGGANNKQFF. The CDR3 region has the DNA TGCAGTGCTGACATAGCGGGAGGCGCTAACAATAAGCAGTTCTTC.